Following are 22 T cell receptor beta chains from one sample sequenced in a study of blood T cell repertoires in COVID-19. Data came from immunoSEQ multiplex PCR; TCRdb stores just in-frame clones and leaves some out. The sample lists under 15,000 clones; more than 90% were seen once. Sample: peripheral blood. All receptors come from a man in his sixties or seventies with active COVID-19.

The chain carries TRBV2 and TRBJ1-4, with TRBD1 matching over 10 bases. Germline CDR1 and CDR2: SNHLY and FYNNEI. There are 13 residues in the CDR3. Trimming cost V 7 bases and J 7 bases; bases outside gene matches: 3. CDR3 amino acids: CASKGQGVEKLFF. CDR3 coding DNA: TGTGCCAGCAAAGGACAGGGGGTTGAAAAACTGTTTTTT.

This chain links TRBV5-4 with TRBJ2-3, with 10 bases that match TRBD2. After removal of 1 base from V and 3 bases from J, the junction contained 8 bases not matched to a gene. Germline lookup yields CDR1 SGHNT and CDR2 YYREEE (reference sequence). CDR3 length: 17 amino acids. CDR3 bases: TGTGCCAGCAGCTTGAAGGAAGCGGGGGGGCCGACAGATACGCAGTATTTT. This codes for CASSLKEAGGPTDTQYF. Combining the CDR3 with reference TRBV5-4 and TRBJ2-3 gives the whole variable domain ETGVTQSPTHLIKTRGQQVTLRCSSQSGHNTVSWYQQALGQGPQFIFQYYREEENGRGNFPPRFSGLQFPNYSSELNVNALELDDSALYLCASSLKEAGGPTDTQYFGPGTRLTVL.

The CDR3: CASSQVSGGAYNEQFF. In DNA form, the CDR3 reads TGCGCCAGCAGCCAAGTCAGCGGGGGGGCCTACAATGAGCAGTTCTTC. The V and J genes are TRBV4-1 and TRBJ2-1, with 10 bases lining up with TRBD2. The CDR3 has 16 amino acids. The V gene end was trimmed by 1 base and the J gene end by 2 bases; junction bases not matched to a gene: 2. CDR1 is MGHRA and CDR2 is YSYEKL in the germline V gene.

The rearrangement uses TRBV6-5 and TRBJ2-4; D is possibly TRBD2 (5 bases). This CDR3 contains 16 residues. V gave up 4 bases and J gave up 5 bases, with 18 bases separating them. Germline V lookup: CDR1 MNHEY, CDR2 SVGAGI. CDR3 protein: CASSFQLGGVENIQYF. The DNA for the CDR3 is TGTGCCAGCAGTTTCCAACTAGGTGGGGTCGAAAACATTCAGTACTTC.

The chain is built from TRBV6-6 and TRBJ2-2, with no clear D. The CDR3 consists of 14 residues. CDR1 MNHNY and CDR2 SVGAGI come from the germline V gene (reference sequence). The V gene lost 6 bases and the J gene lost 4 bases, with 12 bases spanning the gap. CDR3 nucleotides: TGTGCCAGCAGCCAGCTAGATTCCACCGGGGAGCTGTTTTTT. Protein: CASSQLDSTGELFF.

V usage is TRBV4-1 and J usage is TRBJ2-7; a possible D gene is TRBD1 (6 bases). The V end lost 2 bases, the J end lost 0 bases, and 11 bases lay between the germline ends. CDR3 size: 15 residues. The V gene's germline CDR1 is MGHRA and CDR2 YSYEKL. The CDR3 loop is CASSQPGVYSYEQYF. The CDR3, as DNA: TGCGCCAGCAGCCAACCAGGGGTTTACTCCTACGAGCAGTACTTC.

J is TRBJ2-3 and V is TRBV4-3; 10 bases agree with TRBD2. J lost 2 bases, V lost 3 bases, and 2 bases had no gene match. Per the germline V gene, CDR1 is LGHNA and CDR2 is YSLEER. The CDR3 runs 15 residues. This chain's CDR3 is CASSQLAGDTDTQYF. The DNA for the CDR3 is TGCGCCAGCAGCCAGCTAGCGGGGGACACAGATACGCAGTATTTT.

The rearrangement links TRBV7-9 to TRBJ1-1; no firm D call. Trimming left V 2 bases short and J 7 bases short, with 17 bases between. The CDR3 has 15 residues. Per germline, CDR1 SEHNR and CDR2 FQNEAQ (reference sequence). CDR3 nucleotides: TGTGCCAGCAGCTTAAGCCTCTCCTTGACGGGTGAAGCTTTCTTT. Translated, it gives CASSLSLSLTGEAFF.

This clone was seen a few times. This chain uses TRBV7-9 with TRBJ2-7; no clear D gene. V gave up 1 base and J gave up 2 bases, with 15 bases separating them. The length of the CDR3 is 16 residues. The germline gives CDR1 SEHNR, CDR2 FQNEAQ (reference sequence). The chain's CDR3 is CASSLVLLERTYEQYF. Written as DNA, the CDR3 is TGTGCCAGCAGCTTAGTTCTATTAGAGCGAACCTACGAGCAGTACTTC. Full variable domain (outside the CDR3, taken from reference TRBV7-9 and TRBJ2-7): DTGVSQNPRHKITKRGQNVTFRCDPISEHNRLYWYRQTLGQGPEFLTYFQNEAQLEKSRLLSDRFSAERPKGSFSTLEIQRTEQGDSAMYLCASSLVLLERTYEQYFGPGTRLTVT.

This chain connects TRBV11-2 to TRBJ2-1; 9 bases match TRBD2. Germline CDR1 reads SGHAT; CDR2 reads FQNNGV. Losses at the gene ends were 1 base for V and 4 bases for J; bases not matched to a gene: 2. The CDR3 runs 15 residues. DNA for the CDR3: TGTGCCAGCAGCTTAGGACTAGCGGAGTACAATGAGCAGTTCTTC. This translates into CASSLGLAEYNEQFF.

This rearrangement joins TRBV6-4 to TRBJ2-7; a possible D gene is TRBD2 (5 bases). CDR1 and CDR2 from the germline V gene are MRHNA and SNTAGT. This CDR3 has 13 amino acids. V lost 9 bases, J lost 4 bases, and 16 bases lay in between. Here the CDR3 reads CARIDTSRYEQYF. CDR3 nucleotide sequence: TGTGCCAGGATCGACACTAGTAGGTACGAGCAGTACTTC.

The V and J genes are TRBV6-5 and TRBJ1-2; tentative D call: TRBD1 (5 bases). This CDR3 region has 15 residues. V lost 7 bases and J lost 6, with 21 bases in between. From germline, CDR1 is MNHEY and CDR2 SVGAGI. The CDR3 here is CASIDDSSPYNGYTF. The CDR3 DNA sequence: TGTGCCAGCATCGACGACAGCAGCCCATATAATGGCTACACCTTC.

The chain has TRBV15 and TRBJ1-2; TRBD1 matches 7 bases. The germline CDR1 and CDR2 sequences are LNHNV and YYDKDF (reference sequence). The V and J ends lost 2 bases and 8 bases, in that order; junction bases with no gene match: 8. CDR3 length equals 14 residues. For the CDR3, the DNA is TGTGCCACCAGCAGATATAACAGGGGCGGCGGCTACACCTTC. The encoded protein is CATSRYNRGGGYTF. The entire variable domain, with the rest obtained from reference TRBV15 and TRBJ1-2, is as follows: DAMVIQNPRYQVTQFGKPVTLSCSQTLNHNVMYWYQQKSSQAPKLLFHYYDKDFNNEADTPDNFQSRRPNTSFCFLDIRSPGLGDTAMYLCATSRYNRGGGYTFGSGTRLTVV.

This clone showed up just a few times. The V call is TRBV7-9, the J call TRBJ1-6, with TRBD1 matching 9 bases. This CDR3 spans 15 amino acids. J gave up 6 bases and V 5 bases, and 5 bases lay outside the gene matches. Germline V gene lookup returns CDR1 SEHNR and CDR2 FQNEAQ (reference sequence). This CDR3 is CASSLQGASNSPLHF. CDR3 sequence (DNA): TGTGCCAGCAGCCTACAGGGGGCGAGTAATTCACCCCTCCACTTT. Looking up the rest from reference TRBV7-9 and TRBJ1-6 gives the full variable domain: DTGVSQNPRHKITKRGQNVTFRCDPISEHNRLYWYRQTLGQGPEFLTYFQNEAQLEKSRLLSDRFSAERPKGSFSTLEIQRTEQGDSAMYLCASSLQGASNSPLHFGNGTRLTVT.

The rearrangement links TRBV7-2 to TRBJ2-3; 9 nucleotides align to TRBD2. The CDR3 is made up of 16 amino acids. The J segment lost 2 bases and the V segment lost 5 bases, leaving 8 bases of the junction unmatched. Germline CDR1 SGHTA, CDR2 FQGNSA. The CDR3 spells CASSPVAGANTDTQYF. CDR3 in DNA: TGTGCCAGCAGCCCAGTAGCGGGAGCGAACACAGATACGCAGTATTTT.

The chain is built from TRBV6-2 or TRBV6-3 and TRBJ2-7; 9 bases are shared with TRBD1. V shed 7 bases, J shed 3 bases, and the junction held 10 bases outside the gene matches. This CDR3 is built from 15 residues. Looked up from germline, CDR1 is MNHEY and CDR2 is SVGEGT. CDR3 sequence: CASTPVGQGFYEQYF. CDR3 coding DNA: TGTGCCAGCACCCCCGTTGGACAGGGGTTCTACGAGCAGTACTTC.

This clone came up once. The chain joins TRBV4-1 to TRBJ2-5, with 10 bases fitting TRBD2. The CDR3 sequence is 17 residues long. Germline CDR1 and CDR2: MGHRA and YSYEKL. J gave up 2 bases and V 4 bases, and 10 bases lay outside the gene matches. The CDR3 DNA reads as TGCGCCAGCAGCCTCCAGGCAGCTAGCGGGGGACAAGAGACCCAGTACTTC. Translating gives CASSLQAASGGQETQYF.

This sequence joins TRBV15 and TRBJ1-2; D remains unclear. Trimming removed 0 bases at V and 7 bases at J, with 6 bases between. Germline V gene lookup returns CDR1 LNHNV and CDR2 YYDKDF (reference sequence). This CDR3 is 12 amino acids long. The CDR3 DNA sequence: TGTGCCACCAGCAGAGATTCGTTTGGCTACACCTTC. Translation gives CATSRDSFGYTF.

The gene calls are TRBV5-5 and TRBJ1-4, with a tentative D call TRBD1 (5 bases). In germline, CDR1 is SGHKS, CDR2 YYEKEE (reference sequence). Trimming stripped 4 bases from V and 4 bases from J, with 14 bases between. The CDR3 is 15 amino acids. The CDR3 protein is CASSPRQLLNEKLFF. The CDR3 DNA follows: TGTGCCAGCAGCCCCCGACAGCTCCTTAATGAAAAACTGTTTTTT.

The chain combines TRBV7-6 with TRBJ2-3, with D tentatively TRBD2 (6 bases). The germline V and J ends were trimmed by 4 bases and 0 bases, with 11 bases remaining between them. Germline lookup yields CDR1 SGHVS and CDR2 FNYEAQ. CDR3 length: 15 residues. CDR3 loop: CASSSLAMSTDTQYF. The CDR3 DNA sequence: TGTGCCAGCAGCTCTCTAGCGATGAGCACAGATACGCAGTATTTT.

This chain links TRBV6-2 or TRBV6-3 with TRBJ1-5; D is possibly TRBD1 (5 bases). V shed 2 bases and J shed 0 bases, with 8 bases lying between them. From germline, CDR1 is MNHEY and CDR2 SVGEGT. The CDR3 length is 15 residues. This CDR3 is CASSYGGDSNQPQHF. The CDR3, as DNA: TGTGCCAGCAGTTACGGGGGGGATAGCAATCAGCCCCAGCATTTT.

The V call is TRBV28, the J call TRBJ2-4; D may be TRBD2 (5 bases). Trimming cost V 7 bases and J 2 bases, with 18 bases left between them. The CDR3 is made up of 16 amino acids. The germline V gene encodes CDR1 MDHEN and CDR2 SYDVKM. CDR3 amino acids: CASNQPGLESKNIQYF. DNA of the CDR3: TGTGCCAGCAATCAACCGGGGTTGGAGTCCAAAAACATTCAGTACTTC.